Given below is one T cell receptor beta chain in context. The antigen is not known. The sample providers were healthy Caucasian people from Russia, aged roughly 6 to 95. This sample was taken from a study of blood T cells in healthy people across ages. Regarding the study as a whole: With age, beta diversity per million T cells declined roughly linearly, significantly by approximately 41.

Alongside a J-beta primer mix, a sample-barcoded 5' primer served in a second PCR lasting 7 to 11 cycles. A template-switch adaptor that had 12 random nucleotides put a tag on each cDNA molecule. Researchers report that each sample yielded at least 2.5 million CDR3-containing paired-end reads. MiXCR was run by TCRdb on the 5' RACE reads, yielding one entry per CDR3 protein. The sample gives about 1 million distinct CDR3 sequences, 45% of which show up once; approximately 17% is in the top ten. V was clipped by 2 bases and J by 4 bases, with 14 bases between them. The germline V gene encodes CDR1 PRHDT and CDR2 FYEKMQ (reference sequence). CDR3 length equals 16 residues.

Input material: blood. The sequence derives from a woman aged 55-70 years in good health. The chain links TRBV13 to TRBJ2-2; unclear D gene. The CDR3 protein is CASSLRQKMGTGELFF. DNA of the CDR3: TGTGCCAGCAGCTTAAGGCAGAAAATGGGCACCGGGGAGCTGTTTTTT.